Each of the 22 T cell receptor beta chains below was sequenced from the same sample in a study of T cell changes during pregnancy in multiple sclerosis. The method was immunoSEQ multiplex PCR; TCRdb's version includes in-frame clones alone and lacks a portion of them. The sample records roughly 37,000 clones, roughly 91% being singletons. This material consisted of CD4+ T cells from peripheral blood mononuclear cells, taken in the second trimester of pregnancy. Receptors were obtained from a female donor in good health, enrolled as a control in a pregnancy study.

The rearrangement links TRBV28 to TRBJ2-7, with 12 bases lining up with TRBD2. Per germline, CDR1 MDHEN and CDR2 SYDVKM. V gave up 5 bases and J gave up 4 bases; unmatched junction bases: 6. CDR3 length: 15 amino acids. Written as DNA, the CDR3 is TGTGCCAGCAGTATAACTAGCGGGGGGAAATACGAGCAGTACTTC. Amino acid sequence: CASSITSGGKYEQYF.

The genes are TRBV6-6 and TRBJ2-7, with TRBD1 matching over 9 bases. The CDR3 sequence is 16 residues long. V was pared by 5 bases and J by 3 bases, with 11 bases of the junction left unmatched. Germline CDR1 MNHNY, CDR2 SVGAGI (reference sequence). In nucleotides, the CDR3 is TGTGCCAGCAGTCCCACCCCGGGACAGGGTAACTACGAGCAGTACTTC. It specifies CASSPTPGQGNYEQYF.

J is TRBJ2-1 and V is TRBV25-1, with 8 nucleotides matching TRBD2. The CDR3 spans 14 residues. Trimming cost V 1 base and J 8 bases; bases outside gene matches: 4. Germline assignment: CDR1 MGHDK and CDR2 SYGVNS. DNA of the CDR3: TGTGCCAGCAGTGAATTGCGAGCGGGAGATGAGCAGTTCTTC. Its translation is CASSELRAGDEQFF.

A word on this clone: The sample holds other DNA sequences that translate to the same CDR3. V is TRBV5-4 and J is TRBJ1-4; 9 bases are shared with TRBD1. The CDR3 sequence is 15 residues long. Trimming took 4 bases from V and 6 from J; bases not matched to a gene: 7. Germline values: CDR1 SGHNT, CDR2 YYREEE (reference sequence). CDR3 sequence reads: CASSLGQGRDEKLFF. In DNA form, the CDR3 reads TGTGCCAGCAGCCTAGGACAGGGGAGAGATGAAAAACTGTTTTTT.

The chain has TRBV7-2 and TRBJ2-5; TRBD2 aligns across 9 bases. Trimming at V came to 1 base and at J to 4 bases, leaving 7 bases not matched to a gene. The CDR3 has 16 residues. The germline V gene has CDR1 SGHTA and CDR2 FQGNSA. The CDR3 sequence is CASSLDRAGGPETQYF. CDR3 coding DNA: TGTGCCAGCAGCTTAGACAGGGCGGGGGGGCCAGAGACCCAGTACTTC.

CDR3 amino acids: CASNFGTSGRVYF. The CDR3 bases are TGTGCCAGCAACTTTGGGACTAGCGGGAGAGTGTACTTC. This rearrangement joins TRBV7-2 to TRBJ2-5, with 14 positions matching TRBD2. The germline CDR1 and CDR2 sequences are SGHTA and FQGNSA. The length of the CDR3 is 13 residues. V lost 7 bases, J lost 13 bases, and 8 bases stayed unmatched.

This chain uses TRBV7-2 with TRBJ2-5; 9 bases line up with TRBD2. The CDR3 totals 18 residues. Germline V gene lookup returns CDR1 SGHTA and CDR2 FQGNSA. V was pared by 1 base and J by 4 bases, with 13 bases of the junction left unmatched. The CDR3 coding sequence is TGTGCCAGCAGCTTAGGCAGGACTAGCGCCACAAGGGCAGAGACCCAGTACTTC. As protein: CASSLGRTSATRAETQYF.

This chain joins TRBV27 and TRBJ1-2; 9 bases map to TRBD1. The CDR3 covers 14 residues. The trim removed 2 bases at V and 6 bases at J, leaving 4 bases unmatched. Germline values: CDR1 MNHEY, CDR2 SMNVEV (reference sequence). The CDR3 region is CASSLNRGQDGYTF. DNA of the CDR3: TGTGCCAGCAGTTTAAACAGGGGGCAGGATGGCTACACCTTC.

The chain couples TRBV14 to TRBJ1-1, with TRBD1 as a possible D gene (6 bases). Between the trimmed V and J ends, which lost 4 bases and 10 bases, there was a span of 13 bases. From germline, CDR1 is SGHDN and CDR2 FVKESK. The CDR3 length is 12 residues. The CDR3 DNA sequence: TGTGCCAGCAGCCCTCTGGGGGCCGCAGCTTTCTTT. It specifies CASSPLGAAAFF. Filled out from reference TRBV14 and TRBJ1-1, the complete variable domain reads EAGVTQFPSHSVIEKGQTVTLRCDPISGHDNLYWYRRVMGKEIKFLLHFVKESKQDESGMPNNRFLAERTGGTYSTLKVQPAELEDSGVYFCASSPLGAAAFFGQGTRLTVV.

This clone was detected only once. A read error may account for a junction end that differs from germline. The chain combines TRBV18 with TRBJ1-1; possibly TRBD1 for D (5 bases). CDR1 is KGHSH, CDR2 LQKENI, per germline. The CDR3 has 17 amino acids. CDR3 in amino acids: CASSPLHGAGWNTEAFF. The CDR3 region has the DNA TGTGCCAGCTCCCCACTTCATGGGGCTGGTTGGAACACTGAAGCTTTCTTT.

The chain carries TRBV6-5 and TRBJ1-6; TRBD1 matches 7 bases. V trimming: 7 bases; J trimming: 6 bases; junction bases outside the gene matches: 9. CDR3 length: 15 amino acids. Germline V gene lookup returns CDR1 MNHEY and CDR2 SVGAGI. DNA for the CDR3: TGTGCCAGCACCACCGACAGGGTTTTTAATTCACCCCTCCACTTT. Translated: CASTTDRVFNSPLHF.

This chain links TRBV11-1 with TRBJ2-1; possible D gene TRBD2, 5 bases. Trimming left V 6 bases short and J 8 bases short, with 17 bases between. Germline V gene data show CDR1 as SGHAT and CDR2 as FQDESV (reference sequence). This CDR3 has 14 amino acids. The CDR3 reads CASRSVFGLHEQFF. CDR3 in DNA: TGTGCCAGCAGGTCGGTGTTCGGACTCCATGAGCAGTTCTTC.

The rearrangement joins TRBV18 to TRBJ2-5; 8 bases align to TRBD1. Trimming removed 1 base from V and 5 bases from J; junction bases left unmatched: 9. The germline CDR1 and CDR2 sequences are KGHSH and LQKENI. CDR3 size: 16 residues. The CDR3 spells CASSPRIRQGRETQYF. For the CDR3, the DNA is TGTGCCAGCTCACCACGAATCCGACAGGGGAGGGAGACCCAGTACTTC.

The chain links TRBV6-6 to TRBJ1-5, with 11 bases matching TRBD1. This CDR3 comprises 15 residues. The V gene's germline CDR1 is MNHNY and CDR2 SVGAGI (reference sequence). V trimming: 5 bases; J trimming: 7 bases; junction bases outside the gene matches: 7. As DNA, the CDR3 is TGTGCCAGCAGTAACGGACAGGGGGCGCGGCAGCCCCAGCATTTT. Residues: CASSNGQGARQPQHF.

The chain joins TRBV6-1 to TRBJ2-1; tentatively, D is TRBD1 (6 bases). This CDR3 is 13 amino acids long. Trimming stripped 6 bases from V and 9 bases from J, with 15 bases between. Germline V gene sequence: CDR1 MNHNS, CDR2 SASEGT. The CDR3 region has the DNA TGTGCCAGCAGGCGACAGGTATCGGGTGAGCAGTTCTTC. This codes for CASRRQVSGEQFF.

This clone was counted a single time. The J gene is TRBJ2-3, the V gene TRBV6-5; tentatively, D is TRBD2 (5 bases). Germline values: CDR1 MNHEY, CDR2 SVGAGI. The CDR3 totals 14 residues. The ends were cut back, 6 bases at V and 0 bases at J, with 10 bases in the middle. The CDR3 loop is CASREASSTDTQYF. Written as DNA, the CDR3 is TGTGCCAGCAGGGAGGCGTCTAGCACAGATACGCAGTATTTT.

This chain links TRBV5-1 with TRBJ1-4, with D perhaps TRBD1 (6 bases). The CDR3 contains 13 residues. Germline V gene data show CDR1 as SGHRS and CDR2 as YFSETQ. V gave up 4 bases and J gave up 8 bases, with 12 bases separating them. The CDR3 reads CASSRTRGEKLFF. CDR3 nucleotides: TGCGCCAGCAGCAGGACAAGGGGGGAAAAACTGTTTTTT.

The J gene is TRBJ1-2, the V gene TRBV19, with 7 nucleotides matching TRBD1. The CDR3 has 16 amino acids. J was trimmed by 2 bases and V by 7 bases; bases with no gene match: 13. CDR1 and CDR2 from the germline V gene are LNHDA and SQIVND (reference sequence). The CDR3 is CASTGQAKLSNYGYTF. For the CDR3, the DNA is TGTGCCAGTACAGGACAGGCCAAACTCTCGAACTATGGCTACACCTTC.

CDR3 in amino acids: CASSLQGQPSNTEAFF. The CDR3 nucleotides read TGTGCCAGCTCATTGCAGGGGCAACCCTCGAACACTGAAGCTTTCTTT. The chain uses TRBV18 and TRBJ1-1; D perhaps matches TRBD1 (6 bases). This CDR3 has 16 residues. Germline CDR1 is KGHSH and CDR2 is LQKENI. V gave up 5 bases and J gave up 1 base, with 17 bases separating them.

V gene TRBV19 combines with J gene TRBJ2-5; tentatively, D is TRBD2 (6 bases). The germline V and J ends were trimmed by 6 bases and 7 bases, with 12 bases remaining between them. Germline V CDR1 and CDR2: LNHDA, SQIVND (reference sequence). The CDR3 runs to 12 residues. CDR3 nucleotides: TGTGCCAGTAGCTCGGGACTTGCGACCCAGTACTTC. Translating it yields CASSSGLATQYF.

The J gene is TRBJ2-5, the V gene TRBV4-1; D perhaps matches TRBD2 (5 bases). This CDR3 has 16 amino acids. Trimming took off 1 base at V and 5 bases at J, with 17 bases between the two ends. CDR1 and CDR2 (germline): MGHRA, YSYEKL. The CDR3 DNA sequence: TGCGCCAGCAGCCAAGTAGGTCTAGCCCTCCGGGAGACCCAGTACTTC. This translates into CASSQVGLALRETQYF.

CDR3 sequence: CASSEDPGPLSGEKLFF. In DNA, the CDR3 is TGTGCCAGCAGTGAAGATCCTGGTCCTCTATCCGGTGAAAAACTGTTTTTT. The gene calls are TRBV2 and TRBJ1-4; the D is unclear. Trimming took off 1 base at V and 7 bases at J, with 19 bases between the two ends. The CDR3 sequence is 17 residues long. Germline V gene lookup returns CDR1 SNHLY and CDR2 FYNNEI.